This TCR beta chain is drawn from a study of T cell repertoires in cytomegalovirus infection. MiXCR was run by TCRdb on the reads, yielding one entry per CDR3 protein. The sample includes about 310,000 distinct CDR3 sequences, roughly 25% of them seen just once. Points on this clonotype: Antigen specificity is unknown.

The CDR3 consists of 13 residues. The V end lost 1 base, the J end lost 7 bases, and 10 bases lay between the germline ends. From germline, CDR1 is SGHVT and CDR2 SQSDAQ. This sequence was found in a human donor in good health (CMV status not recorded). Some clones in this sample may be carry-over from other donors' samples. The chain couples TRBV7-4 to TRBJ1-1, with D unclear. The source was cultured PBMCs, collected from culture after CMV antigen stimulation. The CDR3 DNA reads TGTGCCAGCAGCTTAGGGGGAAAGAATGAAGCTTTCTTT. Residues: CASSLGGKNEAFF.